This T cell receptor (beta chain) was identified during a study of cytomegalovirus exposure and HLA in healthy donors. V lost 4 bases and J 7 bases, leaving 14 bases between the germline ends. This CDR3 has 13 residues. Germline V lookup: CDR1 SNHLY, CDR2 FYNNEI. The PCR employed 60 Vbeta primers together with 13 Jbeta primers. Repertoires were generated with immunoSEQ multiplex PCR, while TCRdb's copy carries only in-frame clones and drops some. The sample has 150,000 to 200,000 clones, roughly 65% seen once. The rearrangement joins TRBV2 to TRBJ2-7, with D perhaps TRBD2 (6 bases). The receptor was derived from a man in his late teens or twenties in good health and CMV-seropositive. The specimen sequenced was PBMCs. The CDR3 sequence: CASSVEGLGEQYV. The CDR3 region has the DNA TGTGCCAGCAGTGTGGAGGGTTTGGGGGAGCAGTACGTC.